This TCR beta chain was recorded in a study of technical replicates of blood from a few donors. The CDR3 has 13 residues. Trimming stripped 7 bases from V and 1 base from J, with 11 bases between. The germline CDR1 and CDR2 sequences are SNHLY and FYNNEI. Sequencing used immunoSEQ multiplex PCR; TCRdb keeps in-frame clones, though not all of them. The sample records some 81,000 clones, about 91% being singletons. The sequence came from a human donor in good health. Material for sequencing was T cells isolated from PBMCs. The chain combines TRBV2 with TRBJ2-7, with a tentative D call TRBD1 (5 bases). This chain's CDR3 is CASTRDRSYEQYF. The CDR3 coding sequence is TGTGCCAGCACCAGGGATAGATCCTACGAGCAGTACTTC.